These 29 T cell receptor beta chains share one sample of origin, sequenced in a study of blood T cell repertoires in COVID-19. Clones were sequenced by immunoSEQ multiplex PCR, and TCRdb holds only the in-frame ones, with some missing. There are approximately 300,000 clones in the sample; 70% to 90% occur only once, and approximately 5.3% lies in the top ten. Sample: PBMCs or T cells enriched from blood (not recorded which). Receptor source: a woman aged 25 to 39 who had recovered from COVID-19.

The gene calls are TRBV5-1 and TRBJ1-6, with 7 bases that match TRBD1. Germline-derived CDR1 and CDR2 are SGHRS and YFSETQ. The CDR3 totals 17 residues. With V trimmed by 0 bases and J by 7 bases, 10 bases remained unmatched. The CDR3 DNA is TGCGCCAGCAGCTTGGCACCGACAGGGACACCAAATTCACCCCTCCACTTT. Protein sequence: CASSLAPTGTPNSPLHF.

CDR3: CASSQDFASGGETQYF. The CDR3 DNA follows: TGCGCCAGCAGCCAAGATTTCGCTAGCGGGGGGGAGACCCAGTACTTC. J is TRBJ2-5 and V is TRBV4-3; TRBD2 agrees at 11 bases. From germline, CDR1 is LGHNA and CDR2 YSLEER. This CDR3 spans 16 amino acids. Losses at the gene ends were 0 bases for V and 5 bases for J; bases not matched to a gene: 5.

V usage is TRBV4-3 and J usage is TRBJ1-3; no clear D. The CDR3 is made up of 17 amino acids. CDR1 and CDR2 from the germline V gene are LGHNA and YSLEER. The V and J ends lost 0 bases and 0 bases respectively, with 12 bases between them. CDR3 sequence: CASSQDVGRLSGNTIYF. CDR3 sequence (DNA): TGCGCCAGCAGCCAAGATGTCGGCAGGCTCTCTGGAAACACCATATATTTT.

V and J are TRBV6-5 and TRBJ2-1; 8 bases are shared with TRBD2. Looked up from germline, CDR1 is MNHEY and CDR2 is SVGAGI. With V trimmed by 6 bases and J by 6 bases, 10 bases remained unmatched. The CDR3 contains 15 residues. The CDR3 nucleotides read TGTGCCAGCAGCCACCGGACGGGGGGGAGCAATGAGCAGTTCTTC. Its protein is CASSHRTGGSNEQFF.

The J gene is TRBJ2-5, the V gene TRBV7-2, with D uncertain. V shed 2 bases and J shed 3 bases, with 10 bases lying between them. This CDR3 region has 14 residues. The V gene's germline CDR1 is SGHTA and CDR2 FQGNSA. The CDR3 coding sequence is TGTGCCAGCAGCTTAACCCGAGAAAAAGAGACCCAGTACTTC. Protein: CASSLTREKETQYF.

The chain employs TRBV27 and TRBJ1-1; 8 bases agree with TRBD1. Germline loops: CDR1 MNHEY, CDR2 SMNVEV (reference sequence). V shed 4 bases and J 8 bases; nucleotides not matched to a gene: 3. The CDR3 has 12 residues. Written as DNA, the CDR3 is TGTGCCAGCAGTTCGAGGACAGGGGAAGCTTTCTTT. This encodes CASSSRTGEAFF.

The chain links TRBV12-3 or TRBV12-4 to TRBJ1-4, with no clear D. Between the trimmed V and J ends, which lost 6 bases and 7 bases, there was a span of 9 bases. This CDR3 is 12 amino acids long. CDR3 region: CASSLNSEKLFF. CDR3 sequence (DNA): TGTGCCAGCAGCCTCAACAGTGAAAAACTGTTTTTT.

The genes are TRBV3-1 (or the pseudogene TRBV3-2) and TRBJ2-3, with TRBD2 matching 12 bases. The CDR3 is 15 residues long. The germline gives CDR1 LGHDT, CDR2 YNNKEL (reference sequence). The V and J ends lost 4 bases and 10 bases, in that order; junction bases with no gene match: 9. CDR3: CASSPRTSGVRAQYF. In DNA, the CDR3 is TGTGCCAGCAGCCCCCGGACTAGCGGGGTCAGGGCGCAGTATTTT.

The chain couples TRBV9 to TRBJ1-1; perhaps TRBD1 as D (6 bases). The CDR3 has 18 amino acids. CDR1 and CDR2 from the germline V gene are SGDLS and YYNGEE. The V and J ends lost 3 bases and 1 base respectively, with 22 bases between them. CDR3 amino acids: CASSAQQGSMRANTEAFF. DNA of the CDR3: TGTGCCAGCAGCGCCCAACAGGGATCTATGAGGGCGAACACTGAAGCTTTCTTT.

The J gene is TRBJ1-5, the V gene TRBV10-3; D uncertain. Trimming removed 7 bases at V and 5 bases at J, with 12 bases between. The CDR3 runs 13 residues. CDR1 ENHRY and CDR2 SYGVKD come from the germline V gene. The CDR3: CAINNQEDQPQHF. Here the CDR3 DNA reads TGTGCCATCAACAACCAGGAGGATCAGCCCCAGCATTTT.

The J gene is TRBJ2-3, the V gene TRBV7-2; maybe TRBD2 (6 bases). The V gene lost 5 bases and the J gene lost 8 bases, with 14 bases spanning the gap. CDR1 is SGHTA and CDR2 is FQGNSA in the germline V gene. The CDR3 runs to 13 residues. The CDR3 DNA follows: TGTGCCAGCAGCCGAACCGGGGGTGGTACGCAGTATTTT. It translates to CASSRTGGGTQYF.

This clone was picked up one time. This chain joins TRBV19 and TRBJ2-5; 8 bases fit TRBD2. CDR1 and CDR2 from the germline V gene are LNHDA and SQIVND (reference sequence). V lost 6 bases and J lost 1; bases outside the gene matches: 4. The CDR3 spans 14 residues. DNA of the CDR3: TGTGCCAGTAGGTTGCGGGGGGCCCAAGAGACCCAGTACTTC. Translating gives CASRLRGAQETQYF.

This clone came up once. The chain carries TRBV28 and TRBJ2-7, with TRBD1 matching over 12 bases. Germline CDR1 and CDR2: MDHEN and SYDVKM. CDR3 length equals 15 residues. V was pared by 4 bases and J by 5 bases, with 6 bases of the junction left unmatched. CDR3 DNA sequence: TGTGCCAGCAGTTGGACCGGGACAGGGGGCCACGAGCAGTACTTC. It specifies CASSWTGTGGHEQYF.

As concerns this clone: Other DNA sequences in the same sample also yield this CDR3. The chain employs TRBV19 and TRBJ2-5, with 7 bases aligning to TRBD1. V was pared by 4 bases and J by 5 bases, with 4 bases of the junction left unmatched. Germline V CDR1 and CDR2: LNHDA, SQIVND (reference sequence). This CDR3 has 13 residues. CDR3 DNA: TGTGCCAGTAGTAAGAACAGGGGTGAGACCCAGTACTTC. The encoded protein is CASSKNRGETQYF.

This chain connects TRBV6-2 or TRBV6-3 to TRBJ2-7, with TRBD1 matching over 12 bases. Germline CDR1 is MNHEY and CDR2 is SVGEGT. This CDR3 region has 15 residues. The trim removed 6 bases at V and 4 bases at J, leaving 7 bases unmatched. The CDR3: CASSLGTGGAYEQYF. CDR3 in DNA: TGTGCCAGCAGCCTTGGGACAGGGGGCGCGTACGAGCAGTACTTC.

V gene TRBV10-2 combines with J gene TRBJ1-4; TRBD1 agrees at 10 bases. The CDR3 covers 16 residues. J lost 8 bases, V lost 4 bases, and 10 bases had no gene match. Germline V CDR1 and CDR2: WSHSY, SAAADI. The CDR3: CASSVFVGQGYEKLFF. For the CDR3, the DNA is TGCGCCAGCAGTGTATTTGTGGGACAGGGGTACGAAAAACTGTTTTTT.

V and J are TRBV15 and TRBJ2-3; D is perhaps TRBD2 (6 bases). Trimming took off 5 bases at V and 7 bases at J, with 13 bases between the two ends. CDR1 LNHNV and CDR2 YYDKDF come from the germline V gene (reference sequence). The CDR3 is made up of 13 amino acids. DNA for the CDR3: TGTGCCACCAGCGTCGGAGGGCGGAATACGCAGTATTTT. Translation gives CATSVGGRNTQYF.

The chain links TRBV7-9 to TRBJ1-1, with D possibly being TRBD1 (6 bases). This CDR3 is built from 16 residues. Germline V CDR1 and CDR2: SEHNR, FQNEAQ (reference sequence). Deletions cut 0 bases from V and 6 bases from J, with 17 bases between. Here the CDR3 reads CASSLAGYRVGPEAFF. CDR3 sequence (DNA): TGTGCCAGCAGCTTAGCGGGGTACAGGGTGGGCCCTGAAGCTTTCTTT.

V and J are TRBV19 and TRBJ2-1, with D maybe TRBD2 (7 bases). Germline CDR1 is LNHDA and CDR2 is SQIVND (reference sequence). Trimming shortened V by 0 bases and J by 8 bases, and 23 bases separated the two germline ends. This CDR3 is built from 18 residues. CDR3 residues: CASSIDQPRGGPSDEQFF. The CDR3 nucleotides are TGTGCCAGTAGTATAGACCAACCTAGGGGGGGCCCCTCGGATGAGCAGTTCTTC.

The chain carries TRBV2 and TRBJ2-2; a possible D gene is TRBD1 (6 bases). Germline CDR1 is SNHLY and CDR2 is FYNNEI. The CDR3 totals 14 residues. Trimming stripped 6 bases from V and 6 bases from J, with 14 bases between. CDR3 amino acids: CASRVDRPPGELFF. The CDR3, as DNA: TGTGCCAGCAGGGTAGACAGGCCCCCCGGGGAGCTGTTTTTT.

The rearrangement joins TRBV5-6 to TRBJ1-1, with D hard to call. There are 16 residues in the CDR3. The V end was cut by 0 bases, the J end by 1 base, with 13 bases between. CDR1 is SGHDT and CDR2 is YYEEEE in the germline V gene. The CDR3, as DNA: TGTGCCAGCAGCTTGGCCTGGGTGACACAGAACACTGAAGCTTTCTTT. This codes for CASSLAWVTQNTEAFF.

The genes are TRBV27 and TRBJ2-1, with TRBD1 identical over 11 bases. Germline V gives CDR1 MNHEY, CDR2 SMNVEV (reference sequence). With 4 bases clipped from V and 6 bases from J, the junction kept 2 bases outside the gene matches. The CDR3 consists of 14 residues. CDR3 loop: CASSWGTGGNEQFF. The CDR3 DNA reads as TGTGCCAGCAGTTGGGGGACAGGGGGCAATGAGCAGTTCTTC.

This rearrangement joins TRBV19 to TRBJ1-2; 10 nucleotides match TRBD1. Germline CDR1 LNHDA, CDR2 SQIVND (reference sequence). The CDR3 sequence is 16 residues long. With V trimmed by 4 bases and J by 0 bases, 5 bases remained unmatched. The CDR3 spells CASSTGQGRPNYGYTF. The CDR3 coding sequence is TGTGCCAGTAGTACGGGACAGGGGAGGCCTAACTATGGCTACACCTTC.

The genes are TRBV19 and TRBJ2-2, with D perhaps matching TRBD1 (6 bases). CDR3 size: 17 residues. V lost 5 bases and J lost 4, with 20 bases in between. Per germline, CDR1 LNHDA and CDR2 SQIVND (reference sequence). The CDR3 nucleotides are TGTGCCAGTAGTTCCCAACAGGGTATTCCGTTCACCGGGGAGCTGTTTTTT. This sequence encodes CASSSQQGIPFTGELFF. Complete variable domain (other parts from reference TRBV19 and TRBJ2-2): DGGITQSPKYLFRKEGQNVTLSCEQNLNHDAMYWYRQDPGQGLRLIYYSQIVNDFQKGDIAEGYSVSREKKESFPLTVTSAQKNPTAFYLCASSSQQGIPFTGELFFGEGSRLTVL.

This clone has only a few counts. This chain uses TRBV19 with TRBJ1-5, with D perhaps matching TRBD1 (6 bases). V shed 9 bases and J shed 6 bases, with 18 bases lying between them. CDR1 LNHDA and CDR2 SQIVND come from the germline V gene (reference sequence). The CDR3 covers 14 residues. The CDR3 region is CASRPRQGSQPQHF. The DNA for the CDR3 is TGTGCCAGCCGACCCCGGCAGGGGAGTCAGCCCCAGCATTTT.

The chain has TRBV2 and TRBJ1-5; TRBD1 agrees at 8 bases. The CDR3 sequence is 13 residues long. The germline V gene has CDR1 SNHLY and CDR2 FYNNEI. Losses at the gene ends were 5 bases for V and 5 bases for J; bases not matched to a gene: 2. The CDR3 region is CASSIQGDQPQHF. The CDR3, as DNA: TGTGCCAGCAGTATACAGGGGGATCAGCCCCAGCATTTT. Combining the CDR3 with reference TRBV2 and TRBJ1-5 gives the whole variable domain EPEVTQTPSHQVTQMGQEVILRCVPISNHLYFYWYRQILGQKVEFLVSFYNNEISEKSEIFDDQFSVERPDGSNFTLKIRSTKLEDSAMYFCASSIQGDQPQHFGDGTRLSIL.

This clone has just one count. The V call is TRBV2, the J call TRBJ2-3; TRBD2 agrees at 10 bases. This CDR3 is built from 17 residues. V lost 5 bases and J lost 1; bases outside the gene matches: 9. The germline CDR1 and CDR2 sequences are SNHLY and FYNNEI. The CDR3 DNA reads as TGTGCCAGCAGTTTCCGGGCTAGCGGGGGTCGCACAGATACGCAGTATTTT. Amino acid sequence: CASSFRASGGRTDTQYF.

J is TRBJ1-1 and V is TRBV18, with D hard to call. Trimming stripped 3 bases from V and 0 bases from J, with 17 bases between. This CDR3 contains 17 residues. Germline V gives CDR1 KGHSH, CDR2 LQKENI. The CDR3 here is CASSPQVPDNMNTEAFF. CDR3 in DNA: TGTGCCAGCTCACCCCAGGTCCCAGACAACATGAACACTGAAGCTTTCTTT. The whole variable domain, filled in from reference TRBV18 and TRBJ1-1, reads NAGVMQNPRHLVRRRGQEARLRCSPMKGHSHVYWYRQLPEEGLKFMVYLQKENIIDESGMPKERFSAEFPKEGPSILRIQQVVRGDSAAYFCASSPQVPDNMNTEAFFGQGTRLTVV.

The chain is built from TRBV6-5 and TRBJ1-4, with 8 bases matching TRBD1. The CDR3 runs to 15 residues. V lost 5 bases, J lost 3 bases, and 5 bases stayed unmatched. The germline V gene has CDR1 MNHEY and CDR2 SVGAGI. The chain's CDR3 is CASSLTGEANEKLFF. The CDR3 coding sequence is TGTGCCAGCAGTCTGACAGGGGAAGCTAATGAAAAACTGTTTTTT.